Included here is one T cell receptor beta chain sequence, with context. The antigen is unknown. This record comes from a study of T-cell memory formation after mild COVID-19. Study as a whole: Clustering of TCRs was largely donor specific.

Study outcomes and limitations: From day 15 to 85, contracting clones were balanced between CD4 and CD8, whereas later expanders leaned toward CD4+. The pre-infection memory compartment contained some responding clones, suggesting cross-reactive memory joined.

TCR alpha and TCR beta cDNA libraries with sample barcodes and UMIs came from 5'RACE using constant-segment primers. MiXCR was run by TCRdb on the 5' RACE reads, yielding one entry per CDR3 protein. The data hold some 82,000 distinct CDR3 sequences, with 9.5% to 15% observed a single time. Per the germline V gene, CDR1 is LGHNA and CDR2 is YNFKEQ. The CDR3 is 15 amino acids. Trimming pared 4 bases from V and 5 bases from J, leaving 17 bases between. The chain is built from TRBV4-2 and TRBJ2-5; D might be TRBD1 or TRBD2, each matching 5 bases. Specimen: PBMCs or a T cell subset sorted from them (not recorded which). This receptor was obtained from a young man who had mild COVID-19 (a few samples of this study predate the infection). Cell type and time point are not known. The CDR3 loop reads CASSPRDLEGETQYF. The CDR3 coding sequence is TGTGCCAGCAGCCCTCGGGACCTAGAGGGGGAGACCCAGTACTTC.